This TCR beta chain was recovered during a study of tumor-infiltrating lymphocytes in primary liver carcinoma (dated by TCRdb to the late 2010s). In terms of the full investigation: Hepatocellular carcinoma (four) or combined HCC and intrahepatic cholangiocarcinoma (one) was present in the five patients, who were three men and two women aged 30 to 69 years. The tumors of the five patients were staged as T1-T3 N0M0, with maximum diameters ranging from 4.2 to 10 cm. Each sample produced about 3.5 to 7.5 million productive TCRbeta reads, and read depth showed no significant difference between tissue types. For each liver tumor, the study sampled five regions along with adjacent normal tissue and blood, and applied TCRbeta repertoire sequencing, expression microarrays and whole-exome sequencing. TCRbeta repertoire sequencing covered roughly 35 specimens from 5 patients: roughly 25 tumor regions, 5 adjacent noncancerous liver tissues and 5 peripheral blood samples. The approximately 24 tumor region samples were profiled with Agilent mRNA microarrays so that TCRbeta repertoire diversity could be related to the local molecular phenotype. Repertoires from technical replicates were highly reproducible, with mean shared-clone rates approximately 0.88 and correlation coefficients above 0.95. Points the paper makes about the study in general: Bulk unsorted samples precluded comparing CD4+ and CD8+ T cell repertoires. Only the TCR beta chain was sequenced, which likely underestimates true repertoire diversity because unpaired alpha chains were not captured. Only about 8-25% of top clones were present in all five regions of a tumor, suggesting spatial heterogeneity of tumor-infiltrating T cells. Only a few patients were included in the study, and the authors note that the findings should be validated in a larger study. Repertoire overlap was higher between tumor regions (mean about 35%) than tumor-adjacent (approximately 17%) or tumor-blood (approximately 15%) pairs, consistent with antigen-driven expansion. The top 250 clones accounted for a significantly greater share of the repertoire in tumors than in blood (p = 0.039).

Total RNA and DNA were co-extracted from around 20-30 mg of bulk tissue with the AllPrep DNA/RNA mini kit, without cell sorting. Between November 2015 and early 2016, about 5 patients in China with histopathologically diagnosed primary liver carcinoma had their tumors surgically resected. Patients had chronic HBV infection and were treatment-naive at sampling. Each tumor was sampled at five spatially separated regions: the superior, inferior, left-lateral and right-lateral poles and the tumor centre. Histological examination found more than 85% viable tumor cells in every tumor sample. Fresh tumor and adjacent tissue pieces were bisected, with one half stored in RNAlater at -80 degrees C and the other half sent for histology. The CDR3 has 15 amino acids, counting the end cysteine and phenylalanine. The retained sequence is limited to the CDR3, 45 bases, with the frame set at the first base. For this chain, trimming is 4 bases at the V end and 3 bases at the J end, and the number of junction bases without a gene match is 3. CDR1 and CDR2 are drawn from the germline V gene: SGHVS, FQNEAQ.

Regarding this clonotype: Its antigen is still unknown. Per-nucleotide qualities are absent, and no much larger clonotype sits a single base away.

Using a constant-region primer and ProtoScript II reverse transcriptase, TCRbeta-specific cDNA was reverse-transcribed from 450 to 650 ng total RNA. Three nested multiplex PCR rounds, following a slightly modified ARM-PCR procedure, were used to build the TCRbeta libraries. The first two PCR rounds used multiplex TRBV1-TRBV30 forward primers with a Cbeta reverse primer, each for approximately 9 cycles. Sample barcodes and Illumina adapters were attached in a final 25-cycle PCR using Deep VentR polymerase. Amplicons of 200-500 bp were gel-purified with a QIAquick gel extraction kit before sequencing. An Illumina HiSeq 2500 was used to sequence the TCRbeta amplicons with 250-bp paired-end reads. The paper's data handling went like this. To recover full CDR3 sequences, reads were quality-trimmed using Trimmomatic v0.33 and paired reads were then merged using FLASH v1.2.11. V, D and J germline segments were assigned to the rearranged TCRbeta sequences using MiGEC v1.2.1b. Clonotype statistics and Shannon-Wiener diversity indices were calculated with VDJtools v1.0.0. Except for diversity analysis, only the 250 most abundant clonotypes of each sample were used in subsequent analyses to reduce sampling bias. Using fastp at Q25 and MiXCR, TCRdb reprocessed the public reads and kept productive beta chains. Rows are unified per CDR3 protein, each entry keeping the most common DNA and genes. None of the V and J calls come from the authors' own analysis; TCRdb made them. In all, the sample holds 40,000 to 50,000 distinct CDR3 sequences, and about 70% of those were seen once. The ten largest clones capture about a quarter of the sample.

The material sequenced was liver tumor tissue from sampling region 3. This specimen's cell subset or site label, per the study, means: tumor region T3, left-lateral pole. The sequence joins TRBV7-8 to TRBJ2-1; 10 of the junction bases match TRBD2. This TCR was sampled from a man aged 40-55 years with primary liver carcinoma and hepatitis B virus infection. The DNA reads TGTGCCAGCAGCTCAGGACTAGCGGACTACAATGAGCAGTTCTTC. This codes for CASSSGLADYNEQFF.